The 30 T cell receptor beta chains below come from one sample, sequenced in a study of blood T cell repertoires in COVID-19. Clones were read by immunoSEQ multiplex PCR, and TCRdb kept only the in-frame ones, dropping some. The table has approximately 260,000 clones, around 86% seen once. Sequencing input: peripheral blood. These receptors originate from a man younger than 35 with active or convalescent COVID-19.

This chain connects TRBV7-6 to TRBJ2-1; the D gene is possibly TRBD2 (5 bases). Germline CDR1 reads SGHVS; CDR2 reads FNYEAQ. Between the trimmed V and J ends, which lost 3 bases and 12 bases, there was a span of 9 bases. The CDR3 length is 11 residues. This chain's CDR3 is CASSLGEGQFF. The CDR3 DNA reads TGTGCCAGCAGCTTGGGTGAGGGGCAGTTCTTC.

V and J are TRBV6-5 and TRBJ2-1; a weak D match, TRBD1 (6 bases). CDR1 MNHEY and CDR2 SVGAGI come from the germline V gene. Trimming stripped 6 bases from V and 0 bases from J, with 12 bases between. The CDR3 extends over 15 amino acids. CDR3 sequence: CASRGGLSSYNEQFF. CDR3 DNA sequence: TGTGCCAGCAGAGGGGGTCTTAGCTCCTACAATGAGCAGTTCTTC.

The rearrangement uses TRBV9 and TRBJ1-2; maybe TRBD1 (5 bases). With 0 bases removed from V and 5 bases from J, the gap between germline ends came to 17 bases. Germline CDR1 SGDLS, CDR2 YYNGEE. The CDR3 has 16 residues. As DNA, the CDR3 is TGTGCCAGCAGCGTAGATTCAGGACACGGCCTATATGGCTACACCTTC. The encoded protein is CASSVDSGHGLYGYTF. The full variable domain, with the rest looked up from reference TRBV9 and TRBJ1-2, is DSGVTQTPKHLITATGQRVTLRCSPRSGDLSVYWYQQSLDQGLQFLIQYYNGEERAKGNILERFSAQQFPDLHSELNLSSLELGDSALYFCASSVDSGHGLYGYTFGSGTRLTVV.

This chain links TRBV25-1 with TRBJ2-3; TRBD2 might be the D (5 bases). Looked up from germline, CDR1 is MGHDK and CDR2 is SYGVNS. The CDR3 consists of 11 residues. Trimming took 7 bases from V and 4 from J, leaving 6 bases between them. CDR3 nucleotide sequence: TGTGCCAGCAAGAGGGCAGATACGCAGTATTTT. Translated: CASKRADTQYF.

The chain carries TRBV3-1 (or the pseudogene TRBV3-2) and TRBJ2-7; possibly TRBD2 for D (5 bases). The germline gives CDR1 LGHDT, CDR2 YNNKEL (reference sequence). V was shortened by 6 bases and J by 2 bases, with 14 bases between the two germline ends. The CDR3 runs to 14 residues. DNA for the CDR3: TGTGCCAGCAGGGGAACGGGAAGAACCTACGAGCAGTACTTC. Protein sequence: CASRGTGRTYEQYF.

The rearrangement links TRBV21-1 to TRBJ1-5; the table's D gene call, TRBD1, was not cross checked with the DNA. TRBV21-1 is reported as a pseudogene. The CDR3 sequence is 13 residues long. The CDR3 sequence is CASRPRGNQPQHF. The CDR3 DNA is TGTGCCAGCAGGCCTAGGGGGAATCAGCCCCAGCATTTT.

The count of this clone is one. V and J are TRBV7-2 and TRBJ2-5; the match to TRBD2 covers 10 bases. V was pared by 6 bases and J by 0 bases, with 10 bases of the junction left unmatched. This CDR3 contains 17 residues. In germline, CDR1 is SGHTA, CDR2 FQGNSA. In DNA form, the CDR3 reads TGTGCCAGCAGTCAACGAGCGGGAGGGGGATACCAAGAGACCCAGTACTTC. This translates into CASSQRAGGGYQETQYF.

V gene TRBV5-1 combines with J gene TRBJ2-2; a possible D gene is TRBD1 (6 bases). The germline CDR1 and CDR2 sequences are SGHRS and YFSETQ. This CDR3 is 16 amino acids long. Trimming pared 2 bases from V and 3 bases from J, leaving 14 bases between. The chain's CDR3 is CASSLLRDTYTGELFF. CDR3 DNA sequence: TGCGCCAGCAGCTTACTCCGGGACACCTACACCGGGGAGCTGTTTTTT.

This chain uses TRBV30 with TRBJ1-2, with 9 bases matching TRBD1. The CDR3 is made up of 12 amino acids. V lost 8 bases to trimming and J lost 5 bases; unmatched junction nucleotides: 6. Looked up from germline, CDR1 is GTSNPN and CDR2 is SVGIG (reference sequence). Here the CDR3 reads CAGTGIGYGYTF. In DNA form, the CDR3 reads TGTGCCGGGACAGGGATAGGGTATGGCTACACCTTC. Based on the CDR3 plus reference TRBV30 and TRBJ1-2, the full variable domain is SQTIHQWPATLVQPVGSPLSLECTVEGTSNPNLYWYRQAAGRGLQLLFYSVGIGQISSEVPQNLSASRPQDRQFILSSKKLLLSDSGFYLCAGTGIGYGYTFGSGTRLTVV.

The rearrangement joins TRBV6-5 to TRBJ1-4, with D perhaps matching TRBD1 (6 bases). This CDR3 comprises 16 residues. V gave up 4 bases and J gave up 7 bases, with 19 bases separating them. CDR1 and CDR2 from the germline V gene are MNHEY and SVGAGI. The CDR3 nucleotides read TGTGCCAGCAGTTTGTCCCATCCGAGGACAGCTGAAAAACTGTTTTTT. This gives the protein CASSLSHPRTAEKLFF.

V is TRBV13 and J is TRBJ2-1; TRBD1 aligns across 12 bases. Germline V gene lookup returns CDR1 PRHDT and CDR2 FYEKMQ (reference sequence). Unmatched junction bases numbered 4, after V lost 5 bases and J lost 8 bases. This CDR3 has 14 residues. The CDR3 loop reads CASSAGQGADEQFF. The CDR3 DNA reads as TGTGCCAGCAGCGCGGGACAGGGGGCTGATGAGCAGTTCTTC.

The genes are TRBV24-1 and TRBJ2-1; 10 bases are shared with TRBD2. Germline-derived CDR1 and CDR2 are KGHDR and SFDVKD. The CDR3 is made up of 15 amino acids. Trimming at V came to 4 bases and at J to 8 bases, leaving 7 bases not matched to a gene. The CDR3 DNA sequence: TGTGCCACCAGTGAGCTAACTAGCGGGAAGCATGAGCAGTTCTTC. Amino acids: CATSELTSGKHEQFF.

The chain combines TRBV9 with TRBJ2-7, with TRBD1 identical over 8 bases. The germline gives CDR1 SGDLS, CDR2 YYNGEE. Unmatched junction bases numbered 11, after V lost 6 bases and J lost 6 bases. The CDR3 extends over 14 amino acids. CDR3 coding DNA: TGTGCCAGCAACCAGGGGGCGTCCTACGGCGAGCAGTACTTC. Residues: CASNQGASYGEQYF.

The chain combines TRBV10-1 with TRBJ1-2, with 7 bases matching TRBD1. Germline V gene lookup returns CDR1 WNHNN and CDR2 SYGVQD (reference sequence). The V and J ends lost 6 bases and 8 bases, in that order; junction bases with no gene match: 9. The CDR3 sequence is 13 residues long. The CDR3 nucleotides read TGCGCCAGCAGCCCTGACAGGGTTCGAGGCTACACCTTC. This encodes CASSPDRVRGYTF.

This sequence joins TRBV25-1 and TRBJ1-3; D is perhaps TRBD1 (5 bases). Germline loops: CDR1 MGHDK, CDR2 SYGVNS. CDR3 length: 15 residues. The V and J ends lost 6 bases and 0 bases respectively, with 12 bases between them. The CDR3 DNA is TGTGCCAGCAGAGCAACCGACAGCTCTGGAAACACCATATATTTT. Translating it yields CASRATDSSGNTIYF. The full variable domain, completed using reference TRBV25-1 and TRBJ1-3, is EADIYQTPRYLVIGTGKKITLECSQTMGHDKMYWYQQDPGMELHLIHYSYGVNSTEKGDLSSESTVSRIRTEHFPLTLESARPSHTSQYLCASRATDSSGNTIYFGEGSWLTVV.

V usage is TRBV2 and J usage is TRBJ1-2; D not resolved. Germline CDR1 and CDR2: SNHLY and FYNNEI. The CDR3 spans 12 residues. V lost 5 bases and J lost 4, with 8 bases in between. CDR3 coding DNA: TGTGCCAGCAGTCCGCCGGGCTATGGCTACACCTTC. This codes for CASSPPGYGYTF.

This chain connects TRBV5-4 to TRBJ1-3, with 9 bases lining up with TRBD1. V lost 2 bases and J lost 0; bases outside the gene matches: 0. The CDR3 runs 15 residues. Germline V lookup: CDR1 SGHNT, CDR2 YYREEE (reference sequence). CDR3 DNA sequence: TGTGCCAGCAGCTTACAGGGGGCCTCTGGAAACACCATATATTTT. Its translation: CASSLQGASGNTIYF.

This chain links TRBV10-3 with TRBJ2-1; 7 bases match TRBD2. The CDR3 is 14 amino acids. The V and J ends lost 7 bases and 4 bases, in that order; junction bases with no gene match: 7. From germline, CDR1 is ENHRY and CDR2 SYGVKD. CDR3 protein: CAITRGTFYNEQFF. CDR3 in DNA: TGTGCCATCACGCGGGGGACTTTTTACAATGAGCAGTTCTTC.

The V gene is TRBV18, the J gene TRBJ2-2; perhaps TRBD1 as D (5 bases). The CDR3 consists of 15 residues. With 0 bases removed from V and 8 bases from J, the gap between germline ends came to 13 bases. Germline V CDR1 and CDR2: KGHSH, LQKENI. CDR3 sequence (DNA): TGTGCCAGCTCACCACCGCAGGGCGCAGTAGGGGAGCTGTTTTTT. This gives the protein CASSPPQGAVGELFF.

The chain recombines TRBV7-3 with TRBJ2-6; 7 bases align to TRBD1. The germline V gene has CDR1 SGHTA and CDR2 FQGTGA. This CDR3 contains 15 residues. Losses at the gene ends were 4 bases for V and 6 bases for J; bases not matched to a gene: 6. CDR3 nucleotide sequence: TGTGCCAGCAGCTGGGGACAGACAGCGGCCAACGTCCTGACTTTC. Its protein is CASSWGQTAANVLTF.

In the case of this clone: The junction differs from germline at one of its ends, possibly a read error. Other DNA sequences from this sample encode an identical CDR3 as well. The J gene is TRBJ1-2, the V gene TRBV15, with a weak D call TRBD1 (5 bases). Per germline, CDR1 LNHNV and CDR2 YYDKDF (reference sequence). The CDR3 extends over 15 amino acids. The CDR3 loop reads CATSRDIGVNYGYTF. The CDR3 DNA follows: TGTGCCACCAGCAGAGACATAGGGGTAAACTATGGCTACACCTTT.

The rearrangement joins TRBV7-2 to TRBJ2-7; 7 bases are shared with TRBD2. The germline gives CDR1 SGHTA, CDR2 FQGNSA. V was pared by 3 bases and J by 3 bases, with 5 bases of the junction left unmatched. This CDR3 has 14 amino acids. The CDR3 protein is CASSFYGGNYEQYF. The CDR3 DNA follows: TGTGCCAGCAGCTTTTACGGGGGGAACTACGAGCAGTACTTC.

CDR3 region: CASSLRAGSTDTQYF. CDR3 coding DNA: TGTGCCAGCAGCTTGCGGGCGGGGAGCACAGATACGCAGTATTTT. V gene TRBV5-5 combines with J gene TRBJ2-3; D is perhaps TRBD2 (6 bases). Germline values: CDR1 SGHKS, CDR2 YYEKEE (reference sequence). V lost 1 base and J lost 0, with 9 bases in between. This CDR3 is 15 amino acids long. The entire variable domain, with the rest obtained from reference TRBV5-5 and TRBJ2-3, is as follows: DAGVTQSPTHLIKTRGQQVTLRCSPISGHKSVSWYQQVLGQGPQFIFQYYEKEERGRGNFPDRFSARQFPNYSSELNVNALLLGDSALYLCASSLRAGSTDTQYFGPGTRLTVL.

The chain carries TRBV12-3 or TRBV12-4 and TRBJ1-1; D remains ambiguous. The CDR3 is 13 residues long. With 4 bases removed from V and 1 base from J, the gap between germline ends came to 7 bases. The chain's CDR3 is CASSSLGNTEAFF. The CDR3 nucleotides read TGTGCCAGCAGTTCACTAGGGAACACTGAAGCTTTCTTT.

The chain has TRBV14 and TRBJ2-7, with D possibly TRBD1 on 6 matching bases. The germline V gene has CDR1 SGHDN and CDR2 FVKESK. The ends were cut back, 2 bases at V and 5 bases at J, with 16 bases in the middle. This CDR3 has 15 residues. In nucleotides, the CDR3 is TGTGCCAGCAGCCAATTAAGAACAGGGCGACACGAGCAGTACTTC. Its translation: CASSQLRTGRHEQYF. The whole variable domain, filled in from reference TRBV14 and TRBJ2-7, reads EAGVTQFPSHSVIEKGQTVTLRCDPISGHDNLYWYRRVMGKEIKFLLHFVKESKQDESGMPNNRFLAERTGGTYSTLKVQPAELEDSGVYFCASSQLRTGRHEQYFGPGTRLTVT.

J is TRBJ2-5 and V is TRBV2, with D possibly TRBD1 on 5 matching bases. The germline V gene has CDR1 SNHLY and CDR2 FYNNEI. The CDR3 is 13 amino acids. Between the trimmed V and J ends, which lost 11 bases and 5 bases, there was a span of 18 bases. The CDR3 DNA is TGTGCCGGAACAAGGGGCAGTGTTGAGACCCAGTACTTC. This encodes CAGTRGSVETQYF.

The chain uses TRBV6-5 and TRBJ2-1; TRBD2 might be the D (6 bases). Germline CDR1 reads MNHEY; CDR2 reads SVGAGI. The CDR3 spans 15 residues. The V end was cut by 2 bases, the J end by 4 bases, with 12 bases between. This CDR3 is CASSYAGGAYNEQFF. DNA for the CDR3: TGTGCCAGCAGTTACGCTGGCGGGGCGTACAATGAGCAGTTCTTC.

The rearrangement joins TRBV3-1 (or the pseudogene TRBV3-2) to TRBJ2-1; TRBD2 agrees at 11 bases. The CDR3 has 16 residues. The trim removed 5 bases at V and 2 bases at J, leaving 5 bases unmatched. Per the germline V gene, CDR1 is LGHDT and CDR2 is YNNKEL (reference sequence). The CDR3 coding sequence is TGTGCCAGCAGCTACGTAGCGGGAGGGGCCTACAATGAGCAGTTCTTC. It translates to CASSYVAGGAYNEQFF.

This clone was seen only once. This sequence joins TRBV19 and TRBJ2-7; D is ambiguous. V shed 5 bases and J shed 3 bases, with 11 bases lying between them. The length of the CDR3 is 13 residues. Germline loops: CDR1 LNHDA, CDR2 SQIVND (reference sequence). The CDR3 spells CASSAGAYYEQYF. CDR3 coding DNA: TGTGCCAGTAGTGCTGGAGCGTACTACGAGCAGTACTTC.

This rearrangement joins TRBV5-4 to TRBJ1-2, with 8 bases that match TRBD1. The V segment lost 0 bases and the J segment 7 bases; nucleotides outside the gene matches: 5. The germline CDR1 and CDR2 sequences are SGHNT and YYREEE (reference sequence). The CDR3 runs 14 residues. The CDR3 DNA reads as TGTGCCAGCAGCTTGGGACAGGGGAGTCGTGGCTACACCTTC. Translation: CASSLGQGSRGYTF.